This T cell receptor (beta chain) is drawn from a study of shared clonotypes between healthy human individuals. Profiled with immunoSEQ multiplex PCR; TCRdb holds only in-frame clones, not every one. The sample contains about 510,000 clones, about 75% of which appear only once. The CDR3 totals 13 residues. CDR1 is MNHEY and CDR2 is SVGAGI in the germline V gene. Losses at the gene ends were 2 bases for V and 9 bases for J; bases not matched to a gene: 4. The genes are TRBV6-5 and TRBJ2-1, with TRBD2 matching over 7 bases. Sequenced: PBMCs. This TCR was sampled from a woman in her thirties or forties in good health. Some clones in this sample may be carry-over from other donors' samples. CDR3 nucleotides: TGTGCCAGCAGTTACGGCGGGAGTGGTGAGCAGTTCTTC. The encoded protein is CASSYGGSGEQFF.